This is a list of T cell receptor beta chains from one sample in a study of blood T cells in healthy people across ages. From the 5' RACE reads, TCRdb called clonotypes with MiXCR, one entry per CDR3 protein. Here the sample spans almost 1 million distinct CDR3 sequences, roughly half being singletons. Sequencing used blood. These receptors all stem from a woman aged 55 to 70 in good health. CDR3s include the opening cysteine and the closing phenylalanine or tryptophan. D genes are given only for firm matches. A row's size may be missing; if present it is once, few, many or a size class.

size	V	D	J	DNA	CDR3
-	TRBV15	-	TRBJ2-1	TGTGCCACCAGCAGAGATTGGCAATACAATGAGCAGTTCTTC	CATSRDWQYNEQFF
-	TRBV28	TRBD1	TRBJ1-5	TGTGCCAGCAGAACTGGGACAGGGAATCAGCCCCAGCATTTT	CASRTGTGNQPQHF
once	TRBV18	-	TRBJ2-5	TGTGCCAGCTCACCACCTAATGCCGGGTGGACTCAAGAGACCCAGTACTTC	CASSPPNAGWTQETQYF
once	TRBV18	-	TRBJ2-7	TGTGCCAGCTCACGACAGGAGCAGTACTTC	CASSRQEQYF
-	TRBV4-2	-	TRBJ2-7	TGTGCCAGCAGCCAAGACGAGGCCTACGAGCAGTACTTC	CASSQDEAYEQYF
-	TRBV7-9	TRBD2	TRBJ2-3	TGTGCCAGCAGCTCATCCGGACTAGCGGGGGGGGGAGATACGCAGTATTTT	CASSSSGLAGGGDTQYF
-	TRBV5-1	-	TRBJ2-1	TGCGCCAGCAGCGATCACCCCCGTAATGATGAGCAGTTCTTC	CASSDHPRNDEQFF
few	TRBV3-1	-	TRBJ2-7	TGTGCCAGCAGCCAAAGTTCAGGGGCCTACGAGCAGTACTTC	CASSQSSGAYEQYF
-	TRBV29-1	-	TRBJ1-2	TGCAGCGTTGAAGAGTCCCGGACGGTGACTAACTATGGCTACACCTTC	CSVEESRTVTNYGYTF
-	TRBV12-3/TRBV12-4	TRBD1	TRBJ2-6	TGTGCCAGCAGTTCGGGACAGGCTGGGGCCAACGTCCTGACTTTC	CASSSGQAGANVLTF
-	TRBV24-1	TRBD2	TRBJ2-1	TGTGCCACCCATAGCGGGGGCTCCTACAATGAGCAGTTCTTC	CATHSGGSYNEQFF
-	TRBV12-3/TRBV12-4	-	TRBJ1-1	TGTGCCAGCAGTTTGAAGGGGATGAACACTGAAGCTTTCTTT	CASSLKGMNTEAFF
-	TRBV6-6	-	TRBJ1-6	TGCGCCAGCAGTTACCTGACACCCCTCCACTTT	CASSYLTPLHF
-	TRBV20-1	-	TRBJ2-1	TGCAGTGCTAGAGAGGGGCCCAATGAGCAGTTCTTC	CSAREGPNEQFF
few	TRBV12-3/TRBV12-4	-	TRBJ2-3	TGTGCCAGCAGAGAGGGGGTTACGCAGTATTTT	CASREGVTQYF
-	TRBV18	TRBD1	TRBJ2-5	TGTGCCAACTCACCACGGGGACAGTCATTGTCTTCCACACAAGAGACCCAGTACTTC	CANSPRGQSLSSTQETQYF
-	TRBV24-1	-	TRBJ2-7	TGTGCCACCAGTGATTCCCGCTACGAGCAGTACTTC	CATSDSRYEQYF
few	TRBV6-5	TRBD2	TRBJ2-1	TGTGCCAGCAGCCCCGGGACTAGCGTAAACAATGAGCAGTTCTTC	CASSPGTSVNNEQFF
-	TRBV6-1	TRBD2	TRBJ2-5	TGTGCCAGCAGTGAACTAGCGGGAGAGGCCCAGTACTTC	CASSELAGEAQYF
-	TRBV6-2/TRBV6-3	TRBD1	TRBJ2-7	TGTGCCAGCACCGGACAGGGAGGACCCTACGAGCAGTACTTC	CASTGQGGPYEQYF
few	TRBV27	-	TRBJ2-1	TGTGCCAGCAGGGGAGGGGGGGTTTACTACAATGAGCAGTTCTTC	CASRGGGVYYNEQFF
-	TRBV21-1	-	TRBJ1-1	TGTGCCAGCAGCACAGGGGACACTGAAGCTTTCTTT	CASSTGDTEAFF
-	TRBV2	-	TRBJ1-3	TGTGCCAGCCACGGAAACACCATATATTTT	CASHGNTIYF
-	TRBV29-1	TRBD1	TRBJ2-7	TGCAGCGGGTCCCGGGACAGTCACCACGAGCAGTACTTC	CSGSRDSHHEQYF
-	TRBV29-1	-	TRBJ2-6	TGCAGCGCGGGTAACTCTGGGGCCGACGTCCTGACTTTC	CSAGNSGADVLTF
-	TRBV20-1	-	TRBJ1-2	TGCAGTGCCTCGACCGCAGGGGATGGCTACACCTTC	CSASTAGDGYTF